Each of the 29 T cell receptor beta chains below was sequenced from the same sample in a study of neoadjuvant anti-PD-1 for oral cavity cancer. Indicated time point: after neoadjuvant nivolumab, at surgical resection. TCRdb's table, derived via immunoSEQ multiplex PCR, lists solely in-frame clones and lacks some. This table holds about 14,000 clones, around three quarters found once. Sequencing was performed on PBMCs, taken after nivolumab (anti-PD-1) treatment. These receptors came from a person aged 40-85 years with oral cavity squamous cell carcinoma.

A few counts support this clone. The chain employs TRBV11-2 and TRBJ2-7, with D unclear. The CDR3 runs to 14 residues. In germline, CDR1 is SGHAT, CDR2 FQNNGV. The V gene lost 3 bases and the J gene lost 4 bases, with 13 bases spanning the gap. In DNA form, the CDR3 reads TGTGCCAGCAGCTTCGGTGTCGGCGTATACGAGCAGTACTTC. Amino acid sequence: CASSFGVGVYEQYF.

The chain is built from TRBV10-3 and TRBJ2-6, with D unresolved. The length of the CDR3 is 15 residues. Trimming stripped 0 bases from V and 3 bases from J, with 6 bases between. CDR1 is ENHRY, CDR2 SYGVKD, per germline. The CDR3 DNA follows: TGTGCCATCAGTGAGTCTCAGTTTGGGGCCAACGTCCTGACTTTC. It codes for CAISESQFGANVLTF.

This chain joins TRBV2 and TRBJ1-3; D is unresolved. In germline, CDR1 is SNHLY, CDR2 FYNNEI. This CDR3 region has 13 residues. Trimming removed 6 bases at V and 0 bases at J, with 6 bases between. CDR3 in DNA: TGTGCCAGCAGCTACATCTCTGGAAACACCATATATTTT. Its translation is CASSYISGNTIYF.

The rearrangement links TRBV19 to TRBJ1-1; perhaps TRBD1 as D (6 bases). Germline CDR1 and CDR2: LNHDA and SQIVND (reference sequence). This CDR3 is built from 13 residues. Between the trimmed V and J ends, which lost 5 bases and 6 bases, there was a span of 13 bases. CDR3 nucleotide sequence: TGTGCCAGTAGTGGTTTGGGGGCGGCTGAAGCTTTCTTT. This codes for CASSGLGAAEAFF. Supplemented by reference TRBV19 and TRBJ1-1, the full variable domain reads DGGITQSPKYLFRKEGQNVTLSCEQNLNHDAMYWYRQDPGQGLRLIYYSQIVNDFQKGDIAEGYSVSREKKESFPLTVTSAQKNPTAFYLCASSGLGAAEAFFGQGTRLTVV.

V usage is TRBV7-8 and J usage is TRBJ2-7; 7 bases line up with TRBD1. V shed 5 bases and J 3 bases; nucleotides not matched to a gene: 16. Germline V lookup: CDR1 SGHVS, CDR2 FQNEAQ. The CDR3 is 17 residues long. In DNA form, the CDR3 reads TGTGCCAGCAGCGCACGACCCCGGGACAGATTTTACTACGAGCAGTACTTC. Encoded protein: CASSARPRDRFYYEQYF. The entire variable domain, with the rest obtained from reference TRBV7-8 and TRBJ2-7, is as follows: GAGVSQSPRYKVAKRGQDVALRCDPISGHVSLFWYQQALGQGPEFLTYFQNEAQLDKSGLPSDRFFAERPEGSVSTLKIQRTQQEDSAVYLCASSARPRDRFYYEQYFGPGTRLTVT.

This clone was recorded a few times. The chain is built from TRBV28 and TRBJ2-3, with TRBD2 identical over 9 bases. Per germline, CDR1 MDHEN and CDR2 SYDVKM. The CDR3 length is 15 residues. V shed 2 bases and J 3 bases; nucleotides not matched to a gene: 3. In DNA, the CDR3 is TGTGCCAGCAGTTTAGAGGCGGGAGGGACAGATACGCAGTATTTT. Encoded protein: CASSLEAGGTDTQYF.

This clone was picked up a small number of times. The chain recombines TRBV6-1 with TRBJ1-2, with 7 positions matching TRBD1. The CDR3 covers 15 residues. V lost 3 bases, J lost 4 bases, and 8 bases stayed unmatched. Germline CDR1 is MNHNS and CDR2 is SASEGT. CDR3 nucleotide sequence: TGTGCCAGCAGTGACGTACCGGACAGGTTCTATGGCTACACCTTC. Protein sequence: CASSDVPDRFYGYTF.

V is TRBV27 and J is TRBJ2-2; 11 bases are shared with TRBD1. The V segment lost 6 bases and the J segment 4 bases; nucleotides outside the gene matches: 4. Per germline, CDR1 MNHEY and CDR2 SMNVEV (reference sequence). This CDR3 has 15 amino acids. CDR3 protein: CASRSGTGGTGELFF. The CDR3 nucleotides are TGTGCCAGCAGATCCGGGACAGGGGGCACCGGGGAGCTGTTTTTT.

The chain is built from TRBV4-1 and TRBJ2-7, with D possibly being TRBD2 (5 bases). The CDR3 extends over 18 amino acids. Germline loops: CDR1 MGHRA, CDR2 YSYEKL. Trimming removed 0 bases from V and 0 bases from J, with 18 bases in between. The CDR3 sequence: CASSQEVPREANSYEQYF. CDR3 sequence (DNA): TGCGCCAGCAGCCAAGAGGTTCCGAGGGAAGCCAACTCCTACGAGCAGTACTTC.

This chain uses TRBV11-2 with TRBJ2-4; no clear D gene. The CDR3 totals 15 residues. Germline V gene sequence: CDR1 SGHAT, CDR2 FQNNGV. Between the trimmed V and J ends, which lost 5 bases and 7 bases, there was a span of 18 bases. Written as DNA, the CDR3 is TGTGCCAGCAGCCCCGAGAGCACCCTGGGGAACATTCAGTACTTC. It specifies CASSPESTLGNIQYF.

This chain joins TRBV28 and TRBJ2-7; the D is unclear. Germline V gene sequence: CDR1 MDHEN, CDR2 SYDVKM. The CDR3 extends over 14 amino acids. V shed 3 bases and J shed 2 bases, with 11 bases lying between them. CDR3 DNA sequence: TGTGCCAGCAGTTTCCCCCCCGCGGCCTACGAGCAGTACTTC. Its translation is CASSFPPAAYEQYF.

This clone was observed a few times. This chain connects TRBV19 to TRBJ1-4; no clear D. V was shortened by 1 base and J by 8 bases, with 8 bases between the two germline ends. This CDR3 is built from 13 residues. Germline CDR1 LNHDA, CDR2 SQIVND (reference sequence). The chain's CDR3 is CASSIAVGEKLFF. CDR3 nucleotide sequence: TGTGCCAGTAGTATAGCGGTCGGAGAAAAACTGTTTTTT.

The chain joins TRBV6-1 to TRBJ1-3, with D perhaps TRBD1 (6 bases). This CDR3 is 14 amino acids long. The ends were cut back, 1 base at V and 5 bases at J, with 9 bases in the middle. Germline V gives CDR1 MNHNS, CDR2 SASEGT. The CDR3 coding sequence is TGTGCCAGCAGTGAAGGGACAGAGAGAAACACCATATATTTT. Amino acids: CASSEGTERNTIYF.

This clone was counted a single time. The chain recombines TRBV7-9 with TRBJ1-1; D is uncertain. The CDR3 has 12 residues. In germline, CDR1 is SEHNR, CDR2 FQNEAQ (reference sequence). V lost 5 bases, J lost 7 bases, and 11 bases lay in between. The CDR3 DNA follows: TGTGCCAGCAGCCCCTTGGCCCGTGAAGCTTTCTTT. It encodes CASSPLAREAFF.

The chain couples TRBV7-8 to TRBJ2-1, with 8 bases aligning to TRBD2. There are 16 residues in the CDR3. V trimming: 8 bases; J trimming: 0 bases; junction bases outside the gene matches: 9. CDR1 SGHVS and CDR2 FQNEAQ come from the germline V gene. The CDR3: CASQTSAESSYNEQFF. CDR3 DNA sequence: TGTGCCAGCCAGACTAGCGCCGAGAGCTCCTACAATGAGCAGTTCTTC.

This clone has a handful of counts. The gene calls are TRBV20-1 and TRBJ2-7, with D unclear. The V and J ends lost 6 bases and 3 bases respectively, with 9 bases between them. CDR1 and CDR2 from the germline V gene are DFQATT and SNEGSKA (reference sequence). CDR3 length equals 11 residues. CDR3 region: CSALVGYEQYF. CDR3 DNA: TGCAGTGCCCTGGTCGGCTACGAGCAGTACTTC.

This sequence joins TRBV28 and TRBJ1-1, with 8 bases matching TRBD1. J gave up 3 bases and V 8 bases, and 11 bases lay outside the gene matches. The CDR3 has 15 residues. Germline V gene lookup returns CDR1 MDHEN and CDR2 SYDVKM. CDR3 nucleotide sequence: TGTGCCAGCCCCCCCCCAGGGGGCGGATACACTGAAGCTTTCTTT. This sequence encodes CASPPPGGGYTEAFF.

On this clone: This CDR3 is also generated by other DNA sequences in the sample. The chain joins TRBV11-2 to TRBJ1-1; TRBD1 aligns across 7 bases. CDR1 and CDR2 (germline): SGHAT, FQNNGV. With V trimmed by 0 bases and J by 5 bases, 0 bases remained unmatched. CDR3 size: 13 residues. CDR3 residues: CASSLDRGTEAFF. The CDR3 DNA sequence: TGTGCCAGCAGCTTAGACAGGGGGACTGAAGCTTTCTTT.

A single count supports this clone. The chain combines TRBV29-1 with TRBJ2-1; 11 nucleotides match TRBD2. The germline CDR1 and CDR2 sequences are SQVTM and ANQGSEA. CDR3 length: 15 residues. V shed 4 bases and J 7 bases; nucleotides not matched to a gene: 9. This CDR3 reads CSVVASGRRDNEQFF. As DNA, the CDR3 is TGCAGCGTTGTAGCTAGCGGGAGGCGCGATAATGAGCAGTTCTTC.

In nucleotides, the CDR3 is TGTGCCAGCAGCTTAGTCTCGACAGGGGGCGAGCAGTACTTC. Protein product: CASSLVSTGGEQYF. V usage is TRBV7-9 and J usage is TRBJ2-7, with 9 positions matching TRBD1. V was clipped by 1 base and J by 6 bases; unmatched bases: 4. From germline, CDR1 is SEHNR and CDR2 FQNEAQ (reference sequence). CDR3 size: 14 residues.

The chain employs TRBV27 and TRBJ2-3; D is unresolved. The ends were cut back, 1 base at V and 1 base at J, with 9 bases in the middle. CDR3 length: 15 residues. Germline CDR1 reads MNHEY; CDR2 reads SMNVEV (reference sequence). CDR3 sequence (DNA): TGTGCCAGCAGTTTATGGCGGAAAGGCACAGATACGCAGTATTTT. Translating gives CASSLWRKGTDTQYF.

Here the CDR3 reads CAWSDRQTYEQYF. The CDR3 DNA follows: TGTGCCTGGAGTGATCGGCAGACCTACGAGCAGTACTTC. The chain combines TRBV30 with TRBJ2-7; the D is unclear. The germline gives CDR1 GTSNPN, CDR2 SVGIG (reference sequence). This CDR3 has 13 amino acids. Trimming cost V 1 base and J 2 bases, with 9 bases left between them.

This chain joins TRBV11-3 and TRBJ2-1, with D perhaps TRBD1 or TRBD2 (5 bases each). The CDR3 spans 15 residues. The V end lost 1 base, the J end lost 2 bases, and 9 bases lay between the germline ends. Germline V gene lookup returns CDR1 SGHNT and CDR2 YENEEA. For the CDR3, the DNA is TGTGCCAGCAGCTTAGGGGGACGGGCCTACAATGAGCAGTTCTTC. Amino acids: CASSLGGRAYNEQFF.

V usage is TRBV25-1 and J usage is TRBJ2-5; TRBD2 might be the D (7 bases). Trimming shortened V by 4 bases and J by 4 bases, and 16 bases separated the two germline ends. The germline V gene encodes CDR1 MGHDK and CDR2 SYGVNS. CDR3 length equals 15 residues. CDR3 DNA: TGTGCCAGCAGTGGCGAGGGGGAGGGCCGAGAGACCCAGTACTTC. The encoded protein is CASSGEGEGRETQYF.

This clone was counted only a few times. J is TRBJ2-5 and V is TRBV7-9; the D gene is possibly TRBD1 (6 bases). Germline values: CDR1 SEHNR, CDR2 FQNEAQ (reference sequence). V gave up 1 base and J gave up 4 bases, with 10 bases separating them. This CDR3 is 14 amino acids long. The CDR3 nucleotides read TGTGCCAGCAGCTTAGATGGGGGCGGAGAGACCCAGTACTTC. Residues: CASSLDGGGETQYF.

CDR3 protein: CASSLTGTGRYYGYTF. For the CDR3, the DNA is TGTGCCAGCAGCTTAACCGGGACAGGAAGATACTATGGCTACACCTTC. V and J are TRBV7-9 and TRBJ1-2, with 8 bases matching TRBD1. Germline CDR1 is SEHNR and CDR2 is FQNEAQ (reference sequence). The CDR3 covers 16 residues. J lost 3 bases, V lost 2 bases, and 8 bases had no gene match.

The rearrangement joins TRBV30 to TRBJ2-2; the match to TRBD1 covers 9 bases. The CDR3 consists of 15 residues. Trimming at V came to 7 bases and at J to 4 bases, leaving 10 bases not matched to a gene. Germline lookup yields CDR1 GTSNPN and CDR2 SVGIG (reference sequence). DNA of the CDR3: TGTGCCTTTCGTAGTGGGACAGGGATCACCGGGGAGCTGTTTTTT. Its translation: CAFRSGTGITGELFF.

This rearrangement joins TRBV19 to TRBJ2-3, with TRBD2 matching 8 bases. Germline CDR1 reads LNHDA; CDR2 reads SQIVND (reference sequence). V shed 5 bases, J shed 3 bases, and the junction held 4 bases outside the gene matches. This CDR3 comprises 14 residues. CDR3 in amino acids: CASSDRGGTDTQYF. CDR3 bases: TGTGCCAGTAGTGACCGGGGGGGGACAGATACGCAGTATTTT.

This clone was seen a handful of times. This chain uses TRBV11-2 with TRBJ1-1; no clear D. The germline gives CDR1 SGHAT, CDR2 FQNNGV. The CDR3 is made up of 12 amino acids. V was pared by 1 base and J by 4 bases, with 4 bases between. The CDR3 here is CASSLVSTEAFF. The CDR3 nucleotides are TGTGCCAGCAGCTTAGTAAGCACTGAAGCTTTCTTT.